The 31 T cell receptor beta chains presented below share a single source sample, sequenced in a study of shared clonotypes between healthy human individuals. The table came from immunoSEQ multiplex PCR; TCRdb's copy has only in-frame clones and leaves some out. In the table there are about 2.5 million clones, roughly 92% of which are singletons. Sequencing was performed on naive CD4+ T cells from PBMCs. Stated subset: CD45RA+ positively selected. The source is a young man in good health. Some clones in this sample may be carry-over from other donors' samples.

The chain joins TRBV4-2 to TRBJ2-7, with 9 bases lining up with TRBD2. The trim removed 1 base at V and 2 bases at J, leaving 0 bases unmatched. Germline V lookup: CDR1 LGHNA, CDR2 YNFKEQ. There are 14 residues in the CDR3. The CDR3 reads CASSQASGAYEQYF. DNA for the CDR3: TGTGCCAGCAGCCAAGCTAGCGGGGCCTACGAGCAGTACTTC.

The V call is TRBV4-3, the J call TRBJ1-6, with D possibly TRBD1 on 5 matching bases. Germline lookup yields CDR1 LGHNA and CDR2 YSLEER. The CDR3 totals 13 residues. Trimming stripped 0 bases from V and 9 bases from J, with 6 bases between. As DNA, the CDR3 is TGCGCCAGCAGCCAAGATGGGGCTTCACCCCTCCACTTT. It encodes CASSQDGASPLHF.

V gene TRBV28 combines with J gene TRBJ2-3; 9 nucleotides align to TRBD1. Germline CDR1 reads MDHEN; CDR2 reads SYDVKM. V shed 6 bases and J 5 bases; nucleotides not matched to a gene: 9. CDR3 length: 15 amino acids. The CDR3 protein is CASSRVTGGLDTQYF. CDR3 coding DNA: TGTGCCAGCAGCCGGGTCACAGGGGGCTTAGATACGCAGTATTTT.

This clone was counted only a few times. The DNA of the CDR3 is TGTGCCTGGAGTCAGGTATTGGGGCCCCAGCATTTT. Translating it yields CAWSQVLGPQHF. The chain combines TRBV30 with TRBJ1-5; D gene unclear. The CDR3 sequence is 12 residues long. V was clipped by 2 bases and J by 9 bases, with 11 bases between them. Germline V gene lookup returns CDR1 GTSNPN and CDR2 SVGIG (reference sequence).

This clone appeared a single time. This sequence joins TRBV7-9 and TRBJ2-3; D gene uncertain. CDR3 length: 14 residues. Germline CDR1 and CDR2: SEHNR and FQNEAQ (reference sequence). Trimming pared 5 bases from V and 5 bases from J, leaving 14 bases between. As DNA, the CDR3 is TGTGCCAGCAGCAGGTCCAAAGAGGAAGATACGCAGTATTTT. Its translation: CASSRSKEEDTQYF.

With respect to this clone: Other DNA variants within this sample encode the same CDR3. This chain connects TRBV20-1 to TRBJ1-1; D unresolved. The CDR3 spans 11 residues. Trimming pared 5 bases from V and 3 bases from J, leaving 7 bases between. Germline-derived CDR1 and CDR2 are DFQATT and SNEGSKA (reference sequence). CDR3 loop: CSARTDTEAFF. The CDR3 nucleotides read TGCAGTGCTCGTACAGACACTGAAGCTTTCTTT.

The chain uses TRBV18 and TRBJ2-7, with TRBD1 as a possible D gene (6 bases). Trimming pared 3 bases from V and 3 bases from J, leaving 15 bases between. This CDR3 comprises 15 residues. CDR1 and CDR2 (germline): KGHSH, LQKENI. The CDR3 loop reads CASSPQGSYDYEQYF. The CDR3 coding sequence is TGTGCCAGCTCACCCCAGGGGTCTTACGACTACGAGCAGTACTTC.

Only one count was recorded for this clone. The chain is built from TRBV7-9 and TRBJ2-5, with TRBD2 identical over 11 bases. CDR3 size: 15 residues. V was clipped by 5 bases and J by 4 bases; unmatched bases: 6. The germline V gene encodes CDR1 SEHNR and CDR2 FQNEAQ (reference sequence). CDR3 coding DNA: TGTGCCAGCAGCCGTAGCGGGAGGGCCAGAGAGACCCAGTACTTC. It encodes CASSRSGRARETQYF.

The chain recombines TRBV19 with TRBJ1-5; D gene unclear. Looked up from germline, CDR1 is LNHDA and CDR2 is SQIVND (reference sequence). The CDR3 totals 15 residues. Trimming took 3 bases from V and 7 from J, leaving 16 bases between them. CDR3 loop: CASSIFPRREQPQHF. CDR3 DNA sequence: TGTGCCAGTAGTATCTTCCCCCGGCGGGAGCAGCCCCAGCATTTT.

The chain links TRBV5-1 to TRBJ2-6; maybe TRBD2 (5 bases). The CDR3 is 18 amino acids. Trimming removed 7 bases from V and 0 bases from J, with 20 bases in between. The V gene's germline CDR1 is SGHRS and CDR2 YFSETQ. CDR3 region: CASAAERYSVSGANVLTF. As DNA, the CDR3 is TGCGCCAGCGCGGCCGAGCGGTATTCGGTCTCTGGGGCCAACGTCCTGACTTTC.

This chain connects TRBV10-2 to TRBJ2-1, with D hard to call. This CDR3 is 16 amino acids long. CDR1 and CDR2 from the germline V gene are WSHSY and SAAADI. Trimming took off 3 bases at V and 3 bases at J, with 15 bases between the two ends. The DNA of the CDR3 is TGCGCCAGCAGTGAAATTGACGGGCGGCTCTACAATGAGCAGTTCTTC. The encoded protein is CASSEIDGRLYNEQFF.

The V call is TRBV9, the J call TRBJ2-5, with D possibly being TRBD1 (6 bases). The CDR3 has 14 amino acids. Germline V gene data show CDR1 as SGDLS and CDR2 as YYNGEE. The V gene lost 2 bases and the J gene lost 1 base, with 9 bases spanning the gap. DNA for the CDR3: TGTGCCAGCAGCGTGACAGGTTTCCAAGAGACCCAGTACTTC. Protein product: CASSVTGFQETQYF.

On this clone: The sample contains more than one DNA sequence encoding this CDR3. The chain couples TRBV28 to TRBJ1-2; D is unclear. This CDR3 is 12 amino acids long. The germline V and J ends were trimmed by 3 bases and 4 bases, with 6 bases remaining between them. Germline loops: CDR1 MDHEN, CDR2 SYDVKM. The CDR3 nucleotides read TGTGCCAGCAGTTTCCAAGCCTATGGCTACACCTTC. Translated: CASSFQAYGYTF.

The rearrangement links TRBV28 to TRBJ1-2, with 8 bases lining up with TRBD1. This CDR3 region has 15 residues. The germline V gene has CDR1 MDHEN and CDR2 SYDVKM. V lost 3 bases and J lost 4; bases outside the gene matches: 7. DNA of the CDR3: TGTGCCAGCAGTTTTCCCAGGGGGCAAAGCTATGGCTACACCTTC. Encoded protein: CASSFPRGQSYGYTF.

V gene TRBV27 combines with J gene TRBJ1-1; D is unclear. Germline values: CDR1 MNHEY, CDR2 SMNVEV (reference sequence). The V gene lost 2 bases and the J gene lost 1 base, with 5 bases spanning the gap. The CDR3 has 13 residues. The CDR3 sequence is CASSLQQNTEAFF. The CDR3 nucleotides read TGTGCCAGCAGTTTACAACAGAACACTGAAGCTTTCTTT.

In this sample, this clone turned up once. The V and J genes are TRBV14 and TRBJ1-3; TRBD1 is a possible D gene (5 bases). The CDR3 consists of 15 residues. CDR1 is SGHDN and CDR2 is FVKESK in the germline V gene. V dropped 1 base and J dropped 3 bases, with 10 bases sitting between them. The CDR3 nucleotides are TGTGCCAGCAGCCAAGCCTGGGGGGTTGGAAACACCATATATTTT. Amino acid sequence: CASSQAWGVGNTIYF.

This chain uses TRBV5-1 with TRBJ2-7, with 9 bases lining up with TRBD2. Germline values: CDR1 SGHRS, CDR2 YFSETQ. There are 17 residues in the CDR3. The V segment lost 0 bases and the J segment 1 base; nucleotides outside the gene matches: 8. The CDR3 coding sequence is TGCGCCAGCAGCTTGGCTCCACTAGCGGGTACTTCCTACGAGCAGTACTTC. It is translated as CASSLAPLAGTSYEQYF.

This clone was counted a few times. In the same sample, other DNA sequences code for this CDR3. This rearrangement joins TRBV29-1 to TRBJ1-2; tentatively, D is TRBD1 (5 bases). Germline V gives CDR1 SQVTM, CDR2 ANQGSEA. Trimming stripped 7 bases from V and 2 bases from J, with 8 bases between. This CDR3 is built from 11 residues. CDR3 coding DNA: TGCAGCGGTGGGGACAACTATGGCTACACCTTC. This sequence encodes CSGGDNYGYTF. Supplemented by reference TRBV29-1 and TRBJ1-2, the full variable domain reads SAVISQKPSRDICQRGTSLTIQCQVDSQVTMMFWYRQQPGQSLTLIATANQGSEATYESGFVIDKFPISRPNLTFSTLTVSNMSPEDSSIYLCSGGDNYGYTFGSGTRLTVV.

This clone has just one count. The rearrangement links TRBV14 to TRBJ1-2, with a possible D match to TRBD1 (5 bases). The CDR3 has 16 amino acids. Germline values: CDR1 SGHDN, CDR2 FVKESK. Trimming cost V 1 base and J 0 bases, with 12 bases left between them. This CDR3 reads CASSQVSGTANYGYTF. The DNA for the CDR3 is TGTGCCAGCAGCCAAGTTTCCGGGACCGCTAACTATGGCTACACCTTC.

V is TRBV6-5 and J is TRBJ1-1; no reliable D call. The CDR3 runs to 16 residues. V dropped 2 bases and J dropped 7 bases, with 20 bases sitting between them. Germline V gene sequence: CDR1 MNHEY, CDR2 SVGAGI. In DNA, the CDR3 is TGTGCCAGCAGTTACACCGGGATAAGGGAGGGAGGTGAAGCTTTCTTT. The encoded protein is CASSYTGIREGGEAFF.

This chain links TRBV5-1 with TRBJ1-3, with D unresolved. This CDR3 spans 13 amino acids. V was shortened by 4 bases and J by 4 bases, with 9 bases between the two germline ends. The germline CDR1 and CDR2 sequences are SGHRS and YFSETQ. CDR3 region: CASSPQGGNTIYF. As DNA, the CDR3 is TGCGCCAGCAGCCCACAAGGAGGAAACACCATATATTTT.

The count of this clone is one. CDR3 amino acids: CASSFNYEQYF. The CDR3, as DNA: TGTGCCAGCAGCTTTAACTACGAGCAGTACTTC. The chain couples TRBV5-4 to TRBJ2-7; D is unclear. Trimming shortened V by 2 bases and J by 3 bases, and 3 bases separated the two germline ends. This CDR3 is 11 amino acids long. Germline lookup yields CDR1 SGHNT and CDR2 YYREEE (reference sequence).

A remark on this clone: Other DNA sequences in the sample encode the same CDR3. The chain carries TRBV5-1 and TRBJ1-4, with 10 positions matching TRBD1. Germline CDR1 reads SGHRS; CDR2 reads YFSETQ. V shed 3 bases, J shed 1 base, and the junction held 3 bases outside the gene matches. The CDR3 has 16 amino acids. CDR3 residues: CASSWGQGLTNEKLFF. Written as DNA, the CDR3 is TGCGCCAGCAGCTGGGGACAGGGGTTAACTAATGAAAAACTGTTTTTT.

DNA of the CDR3: TGTGCCAGCACCCAGGGGGGGGGTGGGGCCAACGTCCTGACTTTC. Amino acid sequence: CASTQGGGGANVLTF. The chain has TRBV28 and TRBJ2-6, with D perhaps assigned TRBD1 or TRBD2 (7 bases each). V was shortened by 7 bases and J by 3 bases, with 13 bases between the two germline ends. In germline, CDR1 is MDHEN, CDR2 SYDVKM. This CDR3 region has 15 residues.

In its sample, this clone was seen once. This sequence joins TRBV28 and TRBJ2-7; 7 bases map to TRBD1. Germline CDR1 is MDHEN and CDR2 is SYDVKM. J gave up 9 bases and V 6 bases, and 20 bases lay outside the gene matches. The CDR3 is 16 residues long. The CDR3 region has the DNA TGTGCCAGCAGAGGCTATACCGGGACAGCAACTACGACGCAGTACTTC. It yields the protein CASRGYTGTATTTQYF.

CDR3 residues: CASSPTRGSGGAGANVLTF. The CDR3, as DNA: TGTGCCAGCAGTCCCACCCGGGGGTCAGGGGGCGCTGGGGCCAACGTCCTGACTTTC. The chain carries TRBV28 and TRBJ2-6; TRBD1 matches at 8 bases. V lost 5 bases, J lost 2 bases, and 14 bases stayed unmatched. The CDR3 length is 19 residues. The germline V gene encodes CDR1 MDHEN and CDR2 SYDVKM.

The gene calls are TRBV6-1 and TRBJ2-1; 12 bases are shared with TRBD2. The CDR3 is 15 residues long. Germline loops: CDR1 MNHNS, CDR2 SASEGT. Trimming took 5 bases from V and 4 from J; bases not matched to a gene: 3. DNA for the CDR3: TGTGCCAGCAGTACGACTAGCGGGGGATACAATGAGCAGTTCTTC. It specifies CASSTTSGGYNEQFF.

The chain joins TRBV15 to TRBJ2-5; no firm D call. The J call may be incorrect, as the DNA end agrees better with TRBJ2-7. Germline loops: CDR1 LNHNV, CDR2 YYDKDF (reference sequence). This CDR3 region has 13 residues. CDR3 loop: CATSRAWGYEQYF. CDR3 sequence (DNA): TGTGCCACCAGCAGAGCTTGGGGCTACGAGCAGTACTTC.

In regard to this clone: The sample has other DNA sequences that encode this CDR3 too. The V call is TRBV28, the J call TRBJ2-7; D is unresolved. Germline V gene lookup returns CDR1 MDHEN and CDR2 SYDVKM. The CDR3 spans 12 residues. V was pared by 4 bases and J by 0 bases, with 4 bases between. The CDR3 DNA reads TGTGCCAGCAGTTCACCCTCCTACGAGCAGTACTTC. Translating gives CASSSPSYEQYF.

J is TRBJ1-1 and V is TRBV5-6; a possible D gene is TRBD1 (5 bases). Trimming shortened V by 0 bases and J by 5 bases, and 8 bases separated the two germline ends. Germline V gene lookup returns CDR1 SGHDT and CDR2 YYEEEE. This CDR3 has 13 amino acids. The CDR3 DNA follows: TGTGCCAGCAGCTTGGCTCCAGGGACTGAAGCTTTCTTT. This encodes CASSLAPGTEAFF.

The J gene is TRBJ1-1, the V gene TRBV28, with no clear D. Germline CDR1 reads MDHEN; CDR2 reads SYDVKM. This CDR3 comprises 16 residues. With 5 bases removed from V and 4 bases from J, the gap between germline ends came to 20 bases. CDR3: CASSLIRTPGSTEAFF. CDR3 nucleotide sequence: TGTGCCAGCAGTCTAATTAGGACCCCGGGTAGCACTGAAGCTTTCTTT.